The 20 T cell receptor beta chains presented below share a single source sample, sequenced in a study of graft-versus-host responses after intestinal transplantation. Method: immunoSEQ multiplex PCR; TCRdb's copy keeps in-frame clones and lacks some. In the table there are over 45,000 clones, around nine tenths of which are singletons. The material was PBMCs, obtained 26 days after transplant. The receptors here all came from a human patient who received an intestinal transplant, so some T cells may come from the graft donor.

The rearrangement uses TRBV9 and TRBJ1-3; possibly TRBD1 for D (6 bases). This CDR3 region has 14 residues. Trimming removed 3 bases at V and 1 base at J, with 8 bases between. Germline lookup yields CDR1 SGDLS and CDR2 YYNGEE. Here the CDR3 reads CASSERGSGNTIYF. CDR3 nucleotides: TGTGCCAGCAGCGAAAGGGGGTCTGGAAACACCATATATTTT.

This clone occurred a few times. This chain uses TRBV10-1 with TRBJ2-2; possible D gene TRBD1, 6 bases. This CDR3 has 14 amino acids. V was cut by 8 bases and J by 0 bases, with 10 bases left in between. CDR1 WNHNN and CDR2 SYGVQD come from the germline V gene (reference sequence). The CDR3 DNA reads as TGCGCCAGCTCGGGGACACCGAACACCGGGGAGCTGTTTTTT. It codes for CASSGTPNTGELFF.

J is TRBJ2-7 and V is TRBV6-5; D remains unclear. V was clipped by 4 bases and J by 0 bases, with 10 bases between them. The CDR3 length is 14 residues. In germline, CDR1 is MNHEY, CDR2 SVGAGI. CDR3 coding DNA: TGTGCCAGCAGTTTCGACACCTACTCCTACGAGCAGTACTTC. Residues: CASSFDTYSYEQYF.

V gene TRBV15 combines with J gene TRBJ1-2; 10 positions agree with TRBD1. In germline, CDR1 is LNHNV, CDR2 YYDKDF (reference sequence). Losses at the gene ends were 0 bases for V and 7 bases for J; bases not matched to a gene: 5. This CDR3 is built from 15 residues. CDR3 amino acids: CATSRDRQGAAGYTF. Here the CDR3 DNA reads TGTGCCACCAGCAGAGATCGACAGGGGGCCGCTGGCTACACCTTC. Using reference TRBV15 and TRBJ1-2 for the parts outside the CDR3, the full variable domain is DAMVIQNPRYQVTQFGKPVTLSCSQTLNHNVMYWYQQKSSQAPKLLFHYYDKDFNNEADTPDNFQSRRPNTSFCFLDIRSPGLGDTAMYLCATSRDRQGAAGYTFGSGTRLTVV.

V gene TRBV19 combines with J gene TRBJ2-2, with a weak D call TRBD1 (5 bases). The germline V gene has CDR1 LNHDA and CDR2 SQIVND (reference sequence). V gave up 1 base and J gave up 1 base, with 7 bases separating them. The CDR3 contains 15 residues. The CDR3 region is CASSIVQGNTGELFF. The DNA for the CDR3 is TGTGCCAGTAGTATAGTTCAGGGGAACACCGGGGAGCTGTTTTTT.

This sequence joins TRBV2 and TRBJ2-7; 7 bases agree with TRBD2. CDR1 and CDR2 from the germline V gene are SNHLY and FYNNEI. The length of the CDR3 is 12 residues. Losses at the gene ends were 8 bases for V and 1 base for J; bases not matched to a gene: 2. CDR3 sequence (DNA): TGTGCCAGCCGCGGGGGTTCCTACGAGCAGTACTTC. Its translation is CASRGGSYEQYF.

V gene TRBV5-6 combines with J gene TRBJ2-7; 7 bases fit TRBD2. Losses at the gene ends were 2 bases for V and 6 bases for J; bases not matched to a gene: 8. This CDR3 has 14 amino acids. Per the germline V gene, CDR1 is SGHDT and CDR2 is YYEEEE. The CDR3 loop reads CASSFNWGGSEQYF. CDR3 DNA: TGTGCCAGCAGCTTCAATTGGGGGGGGTCCGAGCAGTACTTC.

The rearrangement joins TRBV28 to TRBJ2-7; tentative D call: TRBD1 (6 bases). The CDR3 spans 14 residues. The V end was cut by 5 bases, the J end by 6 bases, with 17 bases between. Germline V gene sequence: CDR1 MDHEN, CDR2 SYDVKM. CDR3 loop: CASSRNDRFGEQYF. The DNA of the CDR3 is TGTGCCAGCAGTCGGAATGACAGGTTTGGCGAGCAGTACTTC.

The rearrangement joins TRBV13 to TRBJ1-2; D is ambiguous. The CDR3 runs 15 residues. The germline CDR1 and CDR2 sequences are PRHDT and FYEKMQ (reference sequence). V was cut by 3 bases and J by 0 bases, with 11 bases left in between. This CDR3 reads CASSLSRYPNYGYTF. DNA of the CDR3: TGTGCCAGCAGCTTGAGCCGGTATCCTAACTATGGCTACACCTTC. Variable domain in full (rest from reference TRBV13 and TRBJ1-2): AAGVIQSPRHLIKEKRETATLKCYPIPRHDTVYWYQQGPGQDPQFLISFYEKMQSDKGSIPDRFSAQQFSDYHSELNMSSLELGDSALYFCASSLSRYPNYGYTFGSGTRLTVV.

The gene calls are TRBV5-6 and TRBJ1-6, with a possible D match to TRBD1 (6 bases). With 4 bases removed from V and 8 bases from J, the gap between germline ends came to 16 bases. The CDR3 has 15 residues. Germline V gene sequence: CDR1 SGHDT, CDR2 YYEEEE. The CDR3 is CASSTTGFGYSPLHF. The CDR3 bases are TGTGCCAGCAGCACCACAGGGTTCGGGTATTCACCCCTCCACTTT.

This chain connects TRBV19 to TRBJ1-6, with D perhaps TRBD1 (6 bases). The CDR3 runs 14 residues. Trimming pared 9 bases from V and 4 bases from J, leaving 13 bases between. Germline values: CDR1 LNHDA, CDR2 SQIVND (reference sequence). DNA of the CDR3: TGTGCCAGCAGTGCCGACAGGTATAATTCACCCCTCCACTTT. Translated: CASSADRYNSPLHF.

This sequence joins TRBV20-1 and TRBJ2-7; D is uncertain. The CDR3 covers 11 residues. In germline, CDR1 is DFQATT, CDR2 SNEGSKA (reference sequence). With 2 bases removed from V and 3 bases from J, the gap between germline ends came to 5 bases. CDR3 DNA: TGCAGTGCTAGAACGAGCTACGAGCAGTACTTC. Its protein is CSARTSYEQYF.

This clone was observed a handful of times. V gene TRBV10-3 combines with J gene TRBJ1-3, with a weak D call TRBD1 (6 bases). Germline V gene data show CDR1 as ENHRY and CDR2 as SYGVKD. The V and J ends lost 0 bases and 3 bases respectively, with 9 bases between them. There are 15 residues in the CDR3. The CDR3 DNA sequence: TGTGCCATCAGTGAGTCGGACAGCTTTGGAAACACCATATATTTT. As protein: CAISESDSFGNTIYF.

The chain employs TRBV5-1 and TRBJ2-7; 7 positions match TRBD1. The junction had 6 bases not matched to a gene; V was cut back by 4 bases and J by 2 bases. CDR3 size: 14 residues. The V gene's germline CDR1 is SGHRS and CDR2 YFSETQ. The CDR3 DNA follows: TGCGCCAGCAGCCCTTCCGGGACAGCCTACGAGCAGTACTTC. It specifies CASSPSGTAYEQYF.

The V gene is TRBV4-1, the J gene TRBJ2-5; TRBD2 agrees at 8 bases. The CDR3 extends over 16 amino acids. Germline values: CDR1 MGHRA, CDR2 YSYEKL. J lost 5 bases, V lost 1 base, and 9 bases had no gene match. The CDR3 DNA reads TGCGCCAGCAGCCAAGTCGACGGGGGGGCCGATGAGACCCAGTACTTC. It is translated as CASSQVDGGADETQYF.

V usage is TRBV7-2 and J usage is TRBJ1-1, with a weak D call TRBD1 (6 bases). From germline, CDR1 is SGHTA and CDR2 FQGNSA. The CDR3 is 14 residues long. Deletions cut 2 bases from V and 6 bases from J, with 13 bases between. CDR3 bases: TGTGCCAGCAGCTTATTTAGGACAGACTCTGAAGCTTTCTTT. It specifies CASSLFRTDSEAFF.

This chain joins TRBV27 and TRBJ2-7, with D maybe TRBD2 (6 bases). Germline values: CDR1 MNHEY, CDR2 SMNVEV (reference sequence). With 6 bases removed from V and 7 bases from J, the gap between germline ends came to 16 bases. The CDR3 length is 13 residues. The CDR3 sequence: CASSELAPSEQYF. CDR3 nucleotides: TGTGCCAGCAGCGAGCTAGCGCCGTCAGAGCAGTACTTC.

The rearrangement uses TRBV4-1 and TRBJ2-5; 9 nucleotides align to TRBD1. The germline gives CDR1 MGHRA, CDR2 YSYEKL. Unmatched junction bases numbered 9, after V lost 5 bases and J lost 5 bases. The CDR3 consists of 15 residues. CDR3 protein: CASSEVQGARETQYF. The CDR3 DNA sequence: TGCGCCAGCAGCGAAGTACAGGGGGCGCGGGAGACCCAGTACTTC.

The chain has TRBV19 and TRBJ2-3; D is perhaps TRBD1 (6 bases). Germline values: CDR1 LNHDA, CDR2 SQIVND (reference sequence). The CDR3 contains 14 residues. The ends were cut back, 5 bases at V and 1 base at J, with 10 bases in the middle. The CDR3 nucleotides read TGTGCCAGTAGTCAGGGGTTGGGCACAGATACGCAGTATTTT. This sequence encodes CASSQGLGTDTQYF.

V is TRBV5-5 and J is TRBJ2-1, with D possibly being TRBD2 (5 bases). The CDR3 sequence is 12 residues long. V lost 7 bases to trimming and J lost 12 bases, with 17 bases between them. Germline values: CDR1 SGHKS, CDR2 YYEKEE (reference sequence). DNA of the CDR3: TGTGCCAGCGGACGGTCTTTTGGAGGGCAGTTCTTC. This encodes CASGRSFGGQFF.